This is a list of T cell receptor beta chains from one sample in a study of blood T cell repertoires in COVID-19. Only in-frame clones appear in the TCRdb table, and some are missing; sequencing was by immunoSEQ multiplex PCR. The table records 150,000 to 200,000 clones, around 82% of them present only once. The specimen was PBMCs or T cells enriched from blood (not recorded which). Every receptor here comes from a middle-aged man who had recovered from COVID-19. Each CDR3 is given with its conserved first and last residue. D genes are given only for firm matches. Rows may omit the clone size; those that give it use once, few, many or a size class.

j_call clone_size v_call d_call cdr3_aa cdr3_nt
TRBJ2-5 NA TRBV11-2 NA CASSLASAALQETQYF TGTGCCAGCAGCTTAGCTTCAGCGGCTCTGCAAGAGACCCAGTACTTC
TRBJ1-4 NA TRBV14 TRBD1 CASSRRGGGLEKLFF TGTGCCAGCAGCCGTCGTGGAGGGGGCCTTGAAAAACTGTTTTTT
TRBJ2-3 NA TRBV5-4 NA CASSLGPGVGTDTQYF TGTGCCAGCAGCTTGGGGCCAGGGGTGGGCACAGATACGCAGTATTTT
TRBJ1-3 NA TRBV28 TRBD1 CASSMGTGGLHTIYF TGTGCCAGCAGTATGGGGACAGGGGGCTTACACACCATATATTTT
TRBJ2-1 once TRBV20-1 TRBD2 CSASGPGLAGGGNEQFF TGCAGTGCTAGTGGGCCGGGACTAGCGGGGGGTGGCAATGAGCAGTTCTTC
TRBJ1-2 NA TRBV3-1/TRBV3-2 TRBD1 CASSQDSTGDGYTF TGTGCCAGCAGCCAAGATAGCACAGGGGACGGCTACACCTTC
TRBJ1-5 NA TRBV3-1/TRBV3-2 NA CASSQDRSWGGNQPQHF TGTGCCAGCAGCCAAGATAGGTCCTGGGGGGGGAATCAGCCCCAGCATTTT
TRBJ2-3 NA TRBV18 NA CASSPLHTDTQYF TGTGCCAGCTCACCACTACACACAGATACGCAGTATTTT
TRBJ2-5 once TRBV2 TRBD2 CASSEGLAGGQETQYF TGTGCCAGCAGTGAAGGGTTAGCGGGGGGTCAAGAGACCCAGTACTTC
TRBJ1-4 NA TRBV19 NA CASSISVNEKLFF TGTGCCAGTAGTATATCGGTTAATGAAAAACTGTTTTTT
TRBJ2-5 NA TRBV9 TRBD2 CASSVFWGGTPSETQYF TGTGCCAGCAGCGTTTTCTGGGGGGGGACCCCATCAGAGACCCAGTACTTC
TRBJ1-2 NA TRBV3-1/TRBV3-2 NA CASSSDYGYTF TGTGCCAGCAGCTCCGACTATGGCTACACCTTC
TRBJ2-3 NA TRBV15 TRBD1 CATSRTGGPTDTQYF TGTGCCACCAGCAGAACAGGGGGACCCACAGATACGCAGTATTTT
TRBJ1-2 NA TRBV5-1 NA CASSPNRDPYGYTF TGCGCCAGCAGTCCCAACAGGGATCCCTATGGCTACACCTTC
TRBJ2-3 NA TRBV27 NA CASRVAPDTQYF TGTGCCAGCAGGGTAGCCCCAGATACGCAGTATTTT
TRBJ2-3 NA TRBV7-3 TRBD2 CASSLGLAGGQADTQYF TGTGCCAGCAGCTTAGGGCTAGCGGGGGGGCAGGCAGATACGCAGTATTTT
TRBJ1-1 NA TRBV13 TRBD1 CASSLGQGEAFF TGTGCCAGCAGCTTAGGACAGGGGGAAGCTTTCTTT
TRBJ1-2 NA TRBV29-1 NA CSVGEGGNHGYTF TGCAGCGTTGGAGAGGGGGGAAATCATGGCTACACCTTC
TRBJ2-1 NA TRBV6-4 TRBD2 CASSDSFAGRAEQFF TGTGCCAGCAGTGACTCGTTTGCGGGGAGGGCTGAGCAGTTCTTC
TRBJ2-5 NA TRBV6-1 TRBD1 CASSEEQGAGETQYF TGTGCCAGCAGTGAAGAACAGGGGGCAGGGGAGACCCAGTACTTC
TRBJ1-5 NA TRBV30 TRBD1 CAWSDRGANQPQHF TGTGCCTGGAGTGACAGGGGAGCAAATCAGCCCCAGCATTTT
TRBJ2-5 NA TRBV4-2 TRBD2 CASSHLEASGGVETQYF TGTGCCAGCAGCCACTTGGAGGCTAGCGGGGGGGTAGAGACCCAGTACTTC
TRBJ2-3 NA TRBV6-4 NA CASSVEAGSTDTQYF TGTGCCAGCAGTGTTGAGGCGGGGAGCACAGATACGCAGTATTTT
TRBJ2-1 NA TRBV4-2 NA CASSPAGVTNEQFF TGTGCCAGCAGCCCTGCCGGGGTTACCAATGAGCAGTTCTTC
TRBJ1-2 NA TRBV19 NA CASSLRRNLYGYTF TGTGCCAGTAGTTTAAGGAGGAATCTCTATGGCTACACCTTC
TRBJ1-3 NA TRBV2 NA CASSTGLSGNTIYF TGTGCCAGCAGCACAGGGCTCTCTGGAAACACCATATATTTT
TRBJ2-5 NA TRBV7-2 NA CASSSYLARETQYF TGTGCCAGCAGCTCCTACTTAGCGAGAGAGACCCAGTACTTC
TRBJ2-3 NA TRBV7-3 TRBD2 CASSLIQRGGQDTQYF TGTGCCAGCAGCTTAATACAGCGGGGGGGCCAAGATACGCAGTATTTT
TRBJ2-3 few TRBV6-4 NA CASSDSSKRDTDTQYF TGTGCCAGCAGTGACTCTAGCAAGCGAGACACAGATACGCAGTATTTT
TRBJ1-2 many TRBV3-1/TRBV3-2 NA CASSTTTGNYGYTF TGTGCCAGCAGCACAACAACAGGGAACTATGGCTACACCTTC
TRBJ2-7 NA TRBV18 NA CASSPPQHRRDEQYF TGTGCCAGCTCACCACCTCAGCACCGCCGGGACGAGCAGTACTTC
TRBJ1-1 NA TRBV5-1 TRBD1 CASSLEGATEAFF TGCGCCAGCAGCTTGGAGGGGGCTACTGAAGCTTTCTTT
TRBJ2-3 NA TRBV19 NA CASSIFTGSTDTQYF TGTGCCAGTAGTATTTTTACGGGAAGCACAGATACGCAGTATTTT
TRBJ1-4 NA TRBV7-9 NA CASSSTGSGNEKLFF TGTGCCAGCAGCTCCACAGGTTCCGGTAATGAAAAACTGTTTTTT
TRBJ1-5 once TRBV19 NA CASSIDPTGIRNQPQHF TGTGCCAGTAGTATAGATCCAACAGGGATTAGGAATCAGCCCCAGCATTTT
TRBJ1-1 once TRBV19 NA CASIQGKKMNTEAFF TGTGCCAGTATACAGGGCAAAAAGATGAACACTGAAGCTTTCTTT
TRBJ1-1 NA TRBV5-1 TRBD1 CASSLGQGTSEAFF TGCGCCAGCAGCTTGGGACAGGGTACCTCTGAAGCTTTCTTT
TRBJ1-6 NA TRBV23-1 TRBD1 CAFATTPGQGKRRSPLHF TGCGCCTTCGCTACGACTCCGGGACAGGGAAAACGACGATCACCCCTCCACTTT
TRBJ1-6 few TRBV5-1 NA CASSLAARGGEPLHF TGCGCCAGCAGCTTGGCGGCCCGTGGAGGCGAACCCCTCCACTTT
TRBJ2-2 NA TRBV24-1 TRBD1 CATSDPPFDRANTGELFF TGTGCCACCAGTGACCCCCCCTTCGACAGGGCGAACACCGGGGAGCTGTTTTTT
TRBJ1-1 NA TRBV6-6 TRBD1 CASTRQGNTEAFF TGTGCCAGCACCAGACAGGGGAACACTGAAGCTTTCTTT
TRBJ1-4 NA TRBV10-3 TRBD1 CAIIGQVVTNEKLFF TGTGCCATCATCGGACAGGTTGTTACTAATGAAAAACTGTTTTTT
TRBJ2-3 NA TRBV11-3 NA CASSYGSDTQYF TGTGCCAGCAGCTACGGTTCAGATACGCAGTATTTT
TRBJ2-1 NA TRBV7-6 NA CASSLSLTGTGLEREFF TGTGCCAGCAGCTTATCCCTAACGGGAACCGGGCTTGAGAGGGAGTTCTTC
TRBJ2-7 NA TRBV7-3 TRBD2 CASSLEGSRDYHEQYF TGTGCCAGCAGCTTAGAGGGGAGCAGGGACTATCACGAGCAGTACTTC
TRBJ1-2 NA TRBV3-1/TRBV3-2 TRBD1 CASSDRDRGDHGYTF TGTGCCAGCAGTGACCGGGACAGGGGGGACCACGGCTACACCTTC
TRBJ1-5 once TRBV7-6 NA CASSLSSNQPQHF TGTGCCAGCAGCTTATCGTCGAATCAGCCCCAGCATTTT
TRBJ1-5 NA TRBV18 TRBD1 CASSPPGQGETQPQHF TGTGCCAGCTCACCACCGGGACAGGGGGAAACTCAGCCCCAGCATTTT
TRBJ1-6 NA TRBV3-1/TRBV3-2 TRBD1 CASSHPGQGFSPLHF TGTGCCAGCAGCCACCCGGGACAGGGTTTTTCACCCCTCCACTTT
TRBJ1-2 few TRBV27 NA CASSSVRGSSGGYTF TGTGCCAGCAGTTCTGTTAGGGGGTCCTCGGGAGGCTACACCTTC